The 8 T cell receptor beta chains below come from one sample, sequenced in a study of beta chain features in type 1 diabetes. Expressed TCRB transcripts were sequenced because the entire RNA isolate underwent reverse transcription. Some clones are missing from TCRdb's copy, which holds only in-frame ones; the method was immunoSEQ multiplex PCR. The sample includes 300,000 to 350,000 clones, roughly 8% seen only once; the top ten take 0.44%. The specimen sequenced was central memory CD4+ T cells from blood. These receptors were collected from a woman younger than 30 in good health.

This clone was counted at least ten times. Written as DNA, the CDR3 is TGCGCCAGCAGGGAGGGGACAGGGAGCTACATTCAGTACTTC. Residues: CASREGTGSYIQYF. The rearrangement joins TRBV5-1 to TRBJ2-4, with 9 nucleotides matching TRBD1. CDR3 size: 14 residues. Trimming removed 5 bases from V and 8 bases from J; junction bases left unmatched: 8. CDR1 SGHRS and CDR2 YFSETQ come from the germline V gene.

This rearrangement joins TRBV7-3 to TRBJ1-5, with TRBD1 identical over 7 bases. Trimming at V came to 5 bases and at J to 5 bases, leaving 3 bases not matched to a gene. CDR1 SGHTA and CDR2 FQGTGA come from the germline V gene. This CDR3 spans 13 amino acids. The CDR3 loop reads CASSMTGHQPQHF. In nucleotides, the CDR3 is TGTGCCAGCAGCATGACAGGGCATCAGCCCCAGCATTTT.

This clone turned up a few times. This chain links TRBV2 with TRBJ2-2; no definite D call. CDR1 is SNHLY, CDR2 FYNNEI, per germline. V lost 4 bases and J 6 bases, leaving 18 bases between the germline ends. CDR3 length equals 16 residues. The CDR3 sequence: CASSGVGPAVAGELFF. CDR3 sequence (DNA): TGTGCCAGCAGTGGGGTAGGACCCGCGGTGGCCGGGGAGCTGTTTTTT.

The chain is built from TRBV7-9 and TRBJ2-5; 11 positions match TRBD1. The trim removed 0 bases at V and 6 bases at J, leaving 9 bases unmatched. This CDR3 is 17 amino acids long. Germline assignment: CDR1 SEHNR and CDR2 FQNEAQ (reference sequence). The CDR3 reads CASSLAPRDRGTKTQYF. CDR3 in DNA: TGTGCCAGCAGCTTAGCCCCTCGGGACAGGGGGACCAAGACCCAGTACTTC.

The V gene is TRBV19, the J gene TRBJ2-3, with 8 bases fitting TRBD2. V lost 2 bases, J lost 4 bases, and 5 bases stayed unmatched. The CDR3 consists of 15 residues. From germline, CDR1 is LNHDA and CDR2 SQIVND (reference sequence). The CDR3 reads CASSIRSGIPDTQYF. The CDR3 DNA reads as TGTGCCAGTAGTATACGTAGCGGGATCCCAGATACGCAGTATTTT.

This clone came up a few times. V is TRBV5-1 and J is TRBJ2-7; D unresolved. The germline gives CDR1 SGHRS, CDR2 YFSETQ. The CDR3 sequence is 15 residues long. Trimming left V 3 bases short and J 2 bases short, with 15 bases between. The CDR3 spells CASSYDHTKTYEQYF. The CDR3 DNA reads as TGCGCCAGCAGCTACGATCACACTAAGACCTACGAGCAGTACTTC.

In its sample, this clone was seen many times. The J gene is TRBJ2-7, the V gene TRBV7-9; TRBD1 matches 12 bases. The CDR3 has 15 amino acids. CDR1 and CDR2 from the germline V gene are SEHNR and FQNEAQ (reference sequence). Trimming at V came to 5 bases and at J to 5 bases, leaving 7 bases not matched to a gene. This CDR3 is CASSAWGQGADEQYF. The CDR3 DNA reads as TGTGCCAGCAGCGCCTGGGGACAGGGGGCCGACGAGCAGTACTTC.

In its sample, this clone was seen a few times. The CDR3 region has the DNA TGTGCCAGCAGCTTAGTTTCGGGCAGGGGAAGCGGCTACACCTTC. Residues: CASSLVSGRGSGYTF. This sequence joins TRBV7-2 and TRBJ1-2; tentative D call: TRBD1 (6 bases). The CDR3 is 15 amino acids. The V end was cut by 1 base, the J end by 8 bases, with 17 bases between. Germline lookup yields CDR1 SGHTA and CDR2 FQGNSA.